One and the same sample provided the 5 T cell receptor beta chains below, sequenced in a study of radiotherapy plus CTLA-4 blockade in lung cancer. TCRdb's copy holds only in-frame clones and misses some; the assay was immunoSEQ multiplex PCR. The sample yields roughly 70,000 clones, over 75% seen once. Sequenced here: peripheral blood, sampled from a patient treated with radiotherapy plus ipilimumab. The receptors originated from a human donor with non-small cell lung cancer that progressed on radiotherapy plus ipilimumab.

The rearrangement uses TRBV19 and TRBJ1-2, with D uncertain. The CDR3 spans 14 residues. Trimming took 3 bases from V and 0 from J, leaving 8 bases between them. Germline assignment: CDR1 LNHDA and CDR2 SQIVND (reference sequence). The CDR3 is CASSMWPTNYGYTF. The CDR3 DNA reads TGTGCCAGTAGTATGTGGCCTACTAACTATGGCTACACCTTC.

V and J are TRBV5-1 and TRBJ2-5; 10 bases align to TRBD1. Germline V lookup: CDR1 SGHRS, CDR2 YFSETQ. Trimming cost V 4 bases and J 4 bases; bases outside gene matches: 4. CDR3 size: 14 residues. CDR3 amino acids: CASSPGTGVETQYF. CDR3 coding DNA: TGCGCCAGCAGCCCAGGGACAGGGGTAGAGACCCAGTACTTC.

DNA for the CDR3: TGTGCCACCGACAATAGAACGAAGGAGCAGTACTTC. Residues: CATDNRTKEQYF. The chain links TRBV28 to TRBJ2-7; D not resolved. V was cut by 10 bases and J by 7 bases, with 17 bases left in between. This CDR3 contains 12 residues. Per the germline V gene, CDR1 is MDHEN and CDR2 is SYDVKM.

The chain joins TRBV6-1 to TRBJ1-2; D is unclear. V lost 4 bases to trimming and J lost 0 bases, with 6 bases between them. CDR3 length: 13 residues. The germline V gene has CDR1 MNHNS and CDR2 SASEGT. The CDR3 sequence: CASSGIANYGYTF. Written as DNA, the CDR3 is TGTGCCAGCAGTGGAATAGCTAACTATGGCTACACCTTC.

CDR3 DNA sequence: TGTGCCAGCAGCTCCCGGTGGATCGGGAGGACATGGGAGCAGTACTTC. Translated: CASSSRWIGRTWEQYF. V gene TRBV11-2 combines with J gene TRBJ2-7; 7 positions match TRBD2. CDR3 size: 16 residues. Trimming at V came to 4 bases and at J to 7 bases, leaving 16 bases not matched to a gene. Germline CDR1 is SGHAT and CDR2 is FQNNGV.